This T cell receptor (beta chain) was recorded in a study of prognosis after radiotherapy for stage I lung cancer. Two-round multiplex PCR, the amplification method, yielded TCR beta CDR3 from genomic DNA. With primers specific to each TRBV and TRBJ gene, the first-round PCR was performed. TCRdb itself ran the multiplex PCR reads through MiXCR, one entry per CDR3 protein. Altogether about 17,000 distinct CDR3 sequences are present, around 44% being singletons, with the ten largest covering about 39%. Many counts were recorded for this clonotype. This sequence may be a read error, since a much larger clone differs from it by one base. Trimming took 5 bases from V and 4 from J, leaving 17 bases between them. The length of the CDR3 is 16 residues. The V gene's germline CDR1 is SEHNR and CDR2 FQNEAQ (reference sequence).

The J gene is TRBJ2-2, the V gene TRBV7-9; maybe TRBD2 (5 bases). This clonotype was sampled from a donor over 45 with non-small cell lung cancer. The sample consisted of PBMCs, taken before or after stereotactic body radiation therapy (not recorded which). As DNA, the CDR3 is TGTGCCAGCAGCCCAAGAGGTGTACGGGGCACCGGGGAGCTGTTTTTT. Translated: CASSPRGVRGTGELFF.